Below, 13 T cell receptor beta chains from the same sample are listed, as sequenced in a study of neurological immune-mediated disorders. TCRdb independently ran MiXCR on the 5' RACE reads; one entry per CDR3 protein. The sample includes around 64,000 distinct CDR3 sequences, roughly 3.1% of them seen just once. The specimen was PBMCs. The receptors stem from a woman aged 45-59 years with multiple sclerosis.

Ten or more counts support this clonotype. The chain couples TRBV4-3 to TRBJ2-4, with D possibly being TRBD1 (6 bases). The CDR3 loop spans 16 amino acids. Trimming removed 3 bases at V and 8 bases at J, with 20 bases between. CDR1 is LGHNA, CDR2 YSLEER, per germline. CDR3 coding DNA: TGCGCCAGCAGCCATAACAGGGCTGGGGGCTTGGACATTCAGTACTTC. Translation: CASSHNRAGGLDIQYF.

In its sample, this clonotype was seen many times. The rearrangement uses TRBV5-1 and TRBJ2-3, with 12 bases aligning to TRBD2. With 2 bases clipped from V and 2 bases from J, the junction kept 12 bases outside the gene matches. This CDR3 has 19 residues. CDR1 is SGHRS and CDR2 is YFSETQ in the germline V gene. The DNA of the CDR3 is TGCGCCAGCAGCTTAGTCGCCCTAGCGGGAGGGGTCGTCACAGATACGCAGTATTTT. It codes for CASSLVALAGGVVTDTQYF.

In its sample, this clonotype was seen many times. V gene TRBV5-5 combines with J gene TRBJ2-5, with D perhaps matching TRBD1 (6 bases). Deletions cut 0 bases from V and 2 bases from J, with 11 bases between. This CDR3 contains 15 residues. The V gene's germline CDR1 is SGHKS and CDR2 YYEKEE (reference sequence). DNA for the CDR3: TGTGCCAGCAGCTTGGTGGGGACAAAGCAAGAGACCCAGTACTTC. As protein: CASSLVGTKQETQYF. The full variable domain, its missing parts supplied by reference TRBV5-5 and TRBJ2-5, is DAGVTQSPTHLIKTRGQQVTLRCSPISGHKSVSWYQQVLGQGPQFIFQYYEKEERGRGNFPDRFSARQFPNYSSELNVNALLLGDSALYLCASSLVGTKQETQYFGPGTRLLVL.

Ten or more counts support this clonotype. V gene TRBV10-3 combines with J gene TRBJ2-2; TRBD2 aligns across 10 bases. After removal of 6 bases from V and 3 bases from J, the junction contained 1 base not matched to a gene. The CDR3 spans 14 residues. Germline V gene lookup returns CDR1 ENHRY and CDR2 SYGVKD. The CDR3 DNA sequence: TGTGCCATCAGGGGGACTAGCGACACCGGGGAGCTGTTTTTT. Translation gives CAIRGTSDTGELFF.

This clonotype was seen repeatedly, ten times or more. The chain links TRBV7-2 to TRBJ2-1, with TRBD2 matching 9 bases. CDR1 SGHTA and CDR2 FQGNSA come from the germline V gene. V lost 2 bases to trimming and J lost 6 bases; unmatched junction nucleotides: 5. The CDR3 contains 15 residues. The CDR3 is CASSLHLAGSNEQFF. CDR3 in DNA: TGTGCCAGCAGCTTACACCTAGCGGGGAGCAATGAGCAGTTCTTC.

This clonotype has ten or more counts. The V call is TRBV6-2 or TRBV6-3, the J call TRBJ2-7; 9 bases match TRBD1. CDR1 MNHEY and CDR2 SVGEGT come from the germline V gene. CDR3 length equals 13 residues. With 8 bases clipped from V and 12 bases from J, the junction kept 14 bases outside the gene matches. CDR3 residues: CASALDRGLLPYV. The CDR3 DNA reads TGTGCCAGCGCGCTGGACAGGGGCCTTTTACCGTACGTC.

Many counts were recorded for this clonotype. The gene calls are TRBV6-5 and TRBJ1-2; D unclear. CDR1 is MNHEY, CDR2 SVGAGI, per germline. The CDR3 consists of 16 residues. V shed 0 bases and J shed 0 bases, with 11 bases lying between them. DNA for the CDR3: TGTGCCAGCAGTTACTCACATCGGGCTACTAACTATGGCTACACCTTC. Translated: CASSYSHRATNYGYTF.

This clonotype was counted ten times or more. The V and J genes are TRBV13 and TRBJ2-7; TRBD1 is a possible D gene (6 bases). Between the trimmed V and J ends, which lost 5 bases and 5 bases, there was a span of 13 bases. CDR3 size: 13 residues. Germline V gives CDR1 PRHDT, CDR2 FYEKMQ (reference sequence). The CDR3 loop reads CASSKTGGNEQYV. DNA for the CDR3: TGTGCCAGCAGCAAGACAGGAGGTAACGAGCAGTACGTC.

This clonotype was counted ten times or more. The chain is built from TRBV20-1 and TRBJ2-2; 15 bases map to TRBD2. The CDR3 extends over 16 amino acids. The germline V gene encodes CDR1 DFQATT and CDR2 SNEGSKA (reference sequence). Trimming removed 2 bases from V and 8 bases from J; junction bases left unmatched: 6. CDR3 in amino acids: CSARSGTSGRSGELFF. For the CDR3, the DNA is TGCAGTGCTAGATCCGGGACTAGCGGGAGGTCTGGGGAGCTGTTTTTT.

Ten or more counts support this clonotype. V usage is TRBV9 and J usage is TRBJ1-5; D might be TRBD1 (5 bases). Germline assignment: CDR1 SGDLS and CDR2 YYNGEE. This CDR3 has 14 residues. Trimming pared 4 bases from V and 6 bases from J, leaving 14 bases between. The CDR3, as DNA: TGTGCCAGCAGCACCACTGGGGGAGGTCAGCCCCAGCATTTT. It yields the protein CASSTTGGGQPQHF.

This clonotype has at least ten counts. The rearrangement links TRBV10-2 to TRBJ2-1; 11 bases fit TRBD2. Germline V gene lookup returns CDR1 WSHSY and CDR2 SAAADI. The CDR3 is made up of 19 amino acids. V gave up 2 bases and J gave up 0 bases; unmatched junction bases: 9. This CDR3 is CASSERLAGGTSSYNEQFF. The CDR3 DNA is TGCGCCAGCAGTGAGCGGCTAGCGGGGGGCACGAGCTCCTACAATGAGCAGTTCTTC.

This clonotype was seen a few times. The chain carries TRBV20-1 and TRBJ2-2, with D perhaps TRBD1 (6 bases). Between the trimmed V and J ends, which lost 5 bases and 9 bases, there was a span of 10 bases. CDR1 is DFQATT, CDR2 SNEGSKA, per germline (reference sequence). This CDR3 comprises 11 residues. The CDR3 reads CSARGQWELFF. Written as DNA, the CDR3 is TGCAGTGCTCGCGGACAGTGGGAGCTGTTTTTT.

This clonotype was seen many times. The rearrangement joins TRBV7-2 to TRBJ1-1; D gene ambiguous. There are 14 residues in the CDR3. Trimming shortened V by 1 base and J by 3 bases, and 9 bases separated the two germline ends. Germline-derived CDR1 and CDR2 are SGHTA and FQGNSA. CDR3 sequence: CASSLGKRDTEAFF. In DNA, the CDR3 is TGTGCCAGCAGCTTAGGGAAACGAGACACTGAAGCTTTCTTT.